The 25 T cell receptor beta chains below all came from one sample that was sequenced in a study of blood T cell repertoires in COVID-19. The method was immunoSEQ multiplex PCR; TCRdb's version includes in-frame clones alone and lacks a portion of them. This table has more than 200,000 clones, roughly 80% appearing once. Sequenced input: peripheral blood. Receptors originate from a woman aged 40-49 years with active or convalescent COVID-19.

The genes are TRBV28 and TRBJ1-1; 7 bases align to TRBD1. This CDR3 comprises 14 residues. Per the germline V gene, CDR1 is MDHEN and CDR2 is SYDVKM. The junction had 6 bases not matched to a gene; V was cut back by 8 bases and J by 0 bases. The CDR3 bases are TGTGCCAGCGGGGAACAGGGGATGAACACTGAAGCTTTCTTT. It is translated as CASGEQGMNTEAFF.

CDR3 coding DNA: TGCGCCAGCAGCTTGGGCGTCTCCTCCTTAGGAGCAACTAATGAAAAACTGTTTTTT. It yields the protein CASSLGVSSLGATNEKLFF. The chain is built from TRBV5-1 and TRBJ1-4; D not resolved. The ends were cut back, 0 bases at V and 0 bases at J, with 18 bases in the middle. This CDR3 contains 19 residues. Looked up from germline, CDR1 is SGHRS and CDR2 is YFSETQ.

The chain recombines TRBV9 with TRBJ1-1; a weak D match, TRBD1 (6 bases). The CDR3 extends over 14 amino acids. Germline CDR1 and CDR2: SGDLS and YYNGEE. V was cut by 4 bases and J by 0 bases, with 10 bases left in between. The CDR3 bases are TGTGCCAGCAGCCTAGGACAGCTGAACACTGAAGCTTTCTTT. Translated, it gives CASSLGQLNTEAFF. The full variable domain, rest sourced from reference TRBV9 and TRBJ1-1, is DSGVTQTPKHLITATGQRVTLRCSPRSGDLSVYWYQQSLDQGLQFLIQYYNGEERAKGNILERFSAQQFPDLHSELNLSSLELGDSALYFCASSLGQLNTEAFFGQGTRLTVV.

The chain links TRBV5-6 to TRBJ1-1; tentative D call: TRBD1 (6 bases). CDR3 length: 14 residues. V was cut by 2 bases and J by 1 base, with 9 bases left in between. Per germline, CDR1 SGHDT and CDR2 YYEEEE. Here the CDR3 reads CASSFQGWNTEAFF. In DNA form, the CDR3 reads TGTGCCAGCAGCTTCCAGGGGTGGAACACTGAAGCTTTCTTT.

The chain uses TRBV15 and TRBJ2-7; perhaps TRBD2 as D (7 bases). V shed 1 base and J shed 3 bases, with 13 bases lying between them. Germline V gene sequence: CDR1 LNHNV, CDR2 YYDKDF (reference sequence). The CDR3 covers 15 residues. The CDR3 nucleotides are TGTGCCACCAGCAGAGCCCGGGGGGCCTACTACGAGCAGTACTTC. Protein product: CATSRARGAYYEQYF.

This chain connects TRBV6-1 to TRBJ1-1; D is possibly TRBD1 (6 bases). The CDR3 runs to 15 residues. V shed 2 bases and J shed 3 bases, with 13 bases lying between them. Looked up from germline, CDR1 is MNHNS and CDR2 is SASEGT. CDR3 residues: CASSELGPGDTEAFF. DNA for the CDR3: TGTGCCAGCAGTGAATTGGGACCAGGGGACACTGAAGCTTTCTTT.

The J gene is TRBJ2-1, the V gene TRBV4-1; D might be TRBD2 (6 bases). The germline V and J ends were trimmed by 6 bases and 6 bases, with 15 bases remaining between them. The CDR3 is made up of 14 amino acids. The germline CDR1 and CDR2 sequences are MGHRA and YSYEKL. CDR3 nucleotides: TGCGCCAGCAGAGGGTTAGCGGAGGGCAATGAGCAGTTCTTC. Its translation: CASRGLAEGNEQFF.

The chain joins TRBV7-2 to TRBJ1-5; 10 bases are a match to TRBD1. The ends lost 5 bases at V and 3 bases at J; junction bases unmatched: 7. Germline V gene sequence: CDR1 SGHTA, CDR2 FQGNSA. The CDR3 is 16 residues long. Written as DNA, the CDR3 is TGTGCCAGCAGCCCGGGGACAGGGGCGCCCAATCAGCCCCAGCATTTT. Translated: CASSPGTGAPNQPQHF. The variable domain in full, completed from reference TRBV7-2 and TRBJ1-5, reads GAGVSQSPSNKVTEKGKDVELRCDPISGHTALYWYRQSLGQGLEFLIYFQGNSAPDKSGLPSDRFSAERTGGSVSTLTIQRTQQEDSAVYLCASSPGTGAPNQPQHFGDGTRLSIL.

This chain connects TRBV27 to TRBJ2-2; maybe TRBD2 (6 bases). V lost 6 bases to trimming and J lost 8 bases, with 10 bases between them. The CDR3 is 12 residues long. CDR1 and CDR2 (germline): MNHEY, SMNVEV (reference sequence). CDR3 DNA: TGTGCCAGCAGGCTGACTAGAGGGGAGCTGTTTTTT. Translation gives CASRLTRGELFF.

The chain is built from TRBV3-1 (or the pseudogene TRBV3-2) and TRBJ1-1; 12 nucleotides align to TRBD1. In germline, CDR1 is LGHDT, CDR2 YNNKEL (reference sequence). The CDR3 spans 15 residues. V lost 3 bases, J lost 5 bases, and 4 bases stayed unmatched. The CDR3 nucleotides read TGTGCCAGCAGCCACGGGGACAGGGGGCAGACTGAAGCTTTCTTT. It yields the protein CASSHGDRGQTEAFF.

This clone was detected only once. The chain combines TRBV2 with TRBJ1-5, with D uncertain. Germline CDR1 is SNHLY and CDR2 is FYNNEI. The ends were cut back, 1 base at V and 10 bases at J, with 8 bases in the middle. The CDR3 length is 12 residues. CDR3 in amino acids: CASSEDSGPQHF. The CDR3 nucleotides are TGTGCCAGCAGTGAAGACAGCGGCCCCCAGCATTTT. Variable domain in full (rest from reference TRBV2 and TRBJ1-5): EPEVTQTPSHQVTQMGQEVILRCVPISNHLYFYWYRQILGQKVEFLVSFYNNEISEKSEIFDDQFSVERPDGSNFTLKIRSTKLEDSAMYFCASSEDSGPQHFGDGTRLSIL.

This rearrangement joins TRBV7-2 to TRBJ1-4, with D unresolved. Germline CDR1 SGHTA, CDR2 FQGNSA. Trimming took off 2 bases at V and 8 bases at J, with 12 bases between the two ends. The CDR3 contains 14 residues. The CDR3 reads CASSLSVGLEKLFF. The CDR3 DNA follows: TGTGCCAGCAGCTTAAGCGTCGGACTGGAAAAACTGTTTTTT. Filled out from reference TRBV7-2 and TRBJ1-4, the complete variable domain reads GAGVSQSPSNKVTEKGKDVELRCDPISGHTALYWYRQSLGQGLEFLIYFQGNSAPDKSGLPSDRFSAERTGGSVSTLTIQRTQQEDSAVYLCASSLSVGLEKLFFGSGTQLSVL.

The V gene is TRBV9, the J gene TRBJ1-3; the D gene is possibly TRBD1 (5 bases). The CDR3 has 13 amino acids. Trimming removed 4 bases from V and 4 bases from J, with 9 bases in between. Germline CDR1 is SGDLS and CDR2 is YYNGEE. The CDR3 sequence: CASSREGGNTIYF. As DNA, the CDR3 is TGTGCCAGCAGCCGGGAGGGGGGAAACACCATATATTTT.

This chain links TRBV11-2 with TRBJ1-1, with a weak D call TRBD1 (6 bases). Trimming took off 5 bases at V and 4 bases at J, with 14 bases between the two ends. Germline CDR1 reads SGHAT; CDR2 reads FQNNGV. CDR3 length equals 14 residues. CDR3 sequence: CASSRRGGSTEAFF. CDR3 nucleotides: TGTGCCAGCAGCCGAAGGGGGGGGAGCACTGAAGCTTTCTTT.

This clone appeared a single time. This chain connects TRBV5-5 to TRBJ2-7, with D possibly matching TRBD2 (5 bases). The CDR3 extends over 15 amino acids. The V end lost 4 bases, the J end lost 2 bases, and 16 bases lay between the germline ends. Germline V gene sequence: CDR1 SGHKS, CDR2 YYEKEE (reference sequence). CDR3 DNA: TGTGCCAGCAGCCTGGCCCCCACGGGAACCTACGAGCAGTACGTC. It encodes CASSLAPTGTYEQYV.

The chain employs TRBV19 and TRBJ2-2; TRBD2 is a possible D gene (7 bases). Trimming cost V 4 bases and J 5 bases, with 20 bases left between them. From germline, CDR1 is LNHDA and CDR2 SQIVND (reference sequence). CDR3 length equals 17 residues. The CDR3: CASSTAWGGGGTGELFF. DNA for the CDR3: TGTGCCAGTAGTACAGCATGGGGAGGGGGAGGAACCGGGGAGCTGTTTTTT.

This chain connects TRBV7-3 to TRBJ2-3; no reliable D call. V was trimmed by 5 bases and J by 4 bases, leaving 16 bases between them. The CDR3 spans 15 residues. The germline CDR1 and CDR2 sequences are SGHTA and FQGTGA. The CDR3 DNA reads TGTGCCAGCAGCCTCGAGGCGAGGAATGCAGATACGCAGTATTTT. Protein product: CASSLEARNADTQYF.

This clone was seen a few times. This chain uses TRBV5-1 with TRBJ1-1, with a tentative D call TRBD1 (6 bases). The CDR3 has 13 residues. V was trimmed by 5 bases and J by 4 bases, leaving 12 bases between them. Germline V gene data show CDR1 as SGHRS and CDR2 as YFSETQ. This CDR3 reads CASSYRVSTEAFF. CDR3 in DNA: TGCGCCAGCAGTTACAGGGTGAGCACTGAAGCTTTCTTT. Combining the CDR3 with reference TRBV5-1 and TRBJ1-1 gives the whole variable domain KAGVTQTPRYLIKTRGQQVTLSCSPISGHRSVSWYQQTPGQGLQFLFEYFSETQRNKGNFPGRFSGRQFSNSRSEMNVSTLELGDSALYLCASSYRVSTEAFFGQGTRLTVV.

This chain uses TRBV7-8 with TRBJ2-3, with D tentatively TRBD2 (6 bases). V was clipped by 5 bases and J by 5 bases, with 11 bases between them. This CDR3 spans 13 amino acids. CDR1 SGHVS and CDR2 FQNEAQ come from the germline V gene. The CDR3 DNA is TGTGCCAGCAGCCCGACTAGTAAAGATACGCAGTATTTT. It yields the protein CASSPTSKDTQYF.

The V gene is TRBV5-4, the J gene TRBJ2-2; D is possibly TRBD2 (5 bases). Trimming took 3 bases from V and 6 from J, leaving 9 bases between them. The length of the CDR3 is 13 residues. Germline values: CDR1 SGHNT, CDR2 YYREEE (reference sequence). CDR3 sequence reads: CASSSDWAGELFF. The CDR3 DNA reads as TGTGCCAGCAGCTCGGACTGGGCCGGGGAGCTGTTTTTT.

The V gene is TRBV9, the J gene TRBJ1-6; a possible D gene is TRBD1 (6 bases). The CDR3 has 16 amino acids. Between the trimmed V and J ends, which lost 3 bases and 0 bases, there was a span of 10 bases. The germline gives CDR1 SGDLS, CDR2 YYNGEE. The CDR3 loop reads CASSADSSSYNSPLHF. CDR3 bases: TGTGCCAGCAGCGCGGACAGTAGCTCCTATAATTCACCCCTCCACTTT.

The V and J genes are TRBV6-5 and TRBJ1-5, with TRBD1 matching over 8 bases. Germline V gene data show CDR1 as MNHEY and CDR2 as SVGAGI. This CDR3 comprises 14 residues. V was pared by 6 bases and J by 2 bases, with 3 bases of the junction left unmatched. The CDR3, as DNA: TGTGCCAGCAGGACGACAGGGGGCAATCAGCCCCAGCATTTT. Translating it yields CASRTTGGNQPQHF.

The genes are TRBV10-2 and TRBJ2-7; maybe TRBD1 (5 bases). V lost 2 bases and J 3 bases, leaving 11 bases between the germline ends. This CDR3 is built from 14 residues. Germline CDR1 reads WSHSY; CDR2 reads SAAADI. The CDR3 region has the DNA TGCGCCAGCAGTGAGCGTCCAGGGAACTACGAGCAGTACTTC. It translates to CASSERPGNYEQYF.

CDR3 DNA sequence: TGCGCCAGCAGCCAAGAAGCTAGCGGGGGTTCGTGGGAGACCCAGTACTTC. Amino acids: CASSQEASGGSWETQYF. The V gene is TRBV4-1, the J gene TRBJ2-5; the match to TRBD2 covers 10 bases. Germline loops: CDR1 MGHRA, CDR2 YSYEKL. CDR3 length: 17 amino acids. With V trimmed by 0 bases and J by 5 bases, 9 bases remained unmatched.

V gene TRBV3-1 (or the pseudogene TRBV3-2) combines with J gene TRBJ2-2; D not certain. V was cut by 0 bases and J by 8 bases, with 7 bases left in between. This CDR3 spans 13 amino acids. CDR1 is LGHDT, CDR2 YNNKEL, per germline (reference sequence). Here the CDR3 reads CASSQDSGGELFF. CDR3 sequence (DNA): TGTGCCAGCAGCCAAGATTCCGGGGGGGAGCTGTTTTTT.